The present TCR beta chain was sequenced within a study of neurological immune-mediated disorders. Whole-study findings and limits: Multiple sclerosis, the disease with the least TCR clonal expansion, fell below healthy controls, whereas HTLV-1-associated myelopathy showed the most.

Time point here: longitudinal time-point 3. This clonotype was picked up many times. The antigen is undetermined. V dropped 8 bases and J dropped 4; count of bases not matched to a gene: 12. Looked up from germline, CDR1 is DFQATT and CDR2 is SNEGSKA (reference sequence). The CDR3 length is 14 residues. Synthesis of cDNA was performed by 5'RACE using 10-nucleotide random UMIs. Every sequencing run generated over 170 million TCR-beta sequences from 15-18 subjects. TCRdb called the 5' RACE reads again in MiXCR, with one record for every CDR3 protein. The table shows around 51,000 distinct CDR3 sequences, with roughly an eighth occurring only once.

What was sequenced was PBMCs. This receptor was obtained from a male donor with HTLV-1-associated myelopathy (HAM/TSP). The chain employs TRBV20-1 and TRBJ1-2; 8 bases align to TRBD1. The CDR3 loop reads CSPGLGQVGYGYTF. Written as DNA, the CDR3 is TGCAGTCCTGGTTTGGGACAGGTTGGCTATGGCTACACCTTC.